Listed here are 20 T cell receptor beta chains from one sample, sequenced in a study of CD8 T cells in Susac syndrome. cDNA came from around 0.54 to 1 ug RNA primed by random hexamers. TCRdb fed the immunoSEQ multiplex PCR reads into MiXCR, producing one record per CDR3 protein. Of under 200,000 distinct CDR3 sequences listed, over 75% are singletons. Sequencing was performed on CD4+ T cells from PBMCs. All receptors derive from a human donor with Susac syndrome.

The chain is built from TRBV7-9 and TRBJ1-2, with 9 nucleotides matching TRBD1. V shed 5 bases, J shed 8 bases, and the junction held 12 bases outside the gene matches. The germline V gene encodes CDR1 SEHNR and CDR2 FQNEAQ (reference sequence). This CDR3 has 15 amino acids. The CDR3 region is CASSLRDRVSEGYTF. Written as DNA, the CDR3 is TGTGCCAGCAGCCTTCGGGACAGGGTTTCGGAAGGCTACACCTTC.

In DNA form, the CDR3 reads TGTGCCAGCAGTTACTCAGGGTTCGGGACAGCGGTCTATGGCTACACCTTC. This sequence encodes CASSYSGFGTAVYGYTF. The chain uses TRBV6-5 and TRBJ1-2; TRBD1 matches 7 bases. This CDR3 has 17 amino acids. V shed 0 bases and J 4 bases; nucleotides not matched to a gene: 11. Germline V lookup: CDR1 MNHEY, CDR2 SVGAGI.

The chain uses TRBV24-1 and TRBJ2-1; tentative D call: TRBD1 (7 bases). The CDR3 sequence is 15 residues long. Trimming left V 8 bases short and J 0 bases short, with 13 bases between. The germline V gene has CDR1 KGHDR and CDR2 SFDVKD. The CDR3 protein is CATTPRGVSYNEQFF. CDR3 nucleotide sequence: TGTGCCACCACCCCCAGGGGGGTCTCCTACAATGAGCAGTTCTTC.

The chain employs TRBV5-1 and TRBJ1-2; no definite D call. V shed 2 bases and J shed 4 bases, with 9 bases lying between them. This CDR3 has 13 amino acids. Germline values: CDR1 SGHRS, CDR2 YFSETQ. The CDR3 bases are TGCGCCAGCAGCTTTGGGGTCAGCTATGGCTACACCTTC. Protein: CASSFGVSYGYTF.

The V and J genes are TRBV5-6 and TRBJ1-3; the D is unclear. CDR3 length: 15 residues. Germline CDR1 reads SGHDT; CDR2 reads YYEEEE. The V and J ends lost 0 bases and 0 bases respectively, with 7 bases between them. This chain's CDR3 is CASSLVGISGNTIYF. CDR3 bases: TGTGCCAGCAGCTTGGTAGGAATCTCTGGAAACACCATATATTTT.

The V gene is TRBV7-6, the J gene TRBJ2-5, with 9 bases aligning to TRBD1. The V gene end was trimmed by 5 bases and the J gene end by 5 bases; junction bases not matched to a gene: 9. This CDR3 region has 15 residues. Per the germline V gene, CDR1 is SGHVS and CDR2 is FNYEAQ. The CDR3 region is CASSGHPGQGETQYF. CDR3 nucleotides: TGTGCCAGCAGCGGGCACCCGGGACAGGGTGAGACCCAGTACTTC. The full variable domain, rest sourced from reference TRBV7-6 and TRBJ2-5, is GAGVSQSPRYKVTKRGQDVALRCDPISGHVSLYWYRQALGQGPEFLTYFNYEAQQDKSGLPNDRFSAERPEGSISTLTIQRTEQRDSAMYRCASSGHPGQGETQYFGPGTRLLVL.

The chain recombines TRBV7-6 with TRBJ2-3; D is unresolved. This CDR3 comprises 13 residues. The germline gives CDR1 SGHVS, CDR2 FNYEAQ. V gave up 5 bases and J gave up 3 bases, with 9 bases separating them. CDR3: CASSAAGTDTQYF. The CDR3 nucleotides are TGTGCCAGCAGCGCGGCAGGTACAGATACGCAGTATTTT.

The V gene is TRBV12-3 or TRBV12-4, the J gene TRBJ1-3; no clear D gene. CDR3 size: 15 residues. V lost 7 bases to trimming and J lost 1 base, with 14 bases between them. CDR3 sequence: CASTYGSKSGNTIYF. CDR3 sequence (DNA): TGTGCCAGCACCTATGGGAGTAAGTCTGGAAACACCATATATTTT.

The chain recombines TRBV20-1 with TRBJ2-1; no clear D. CDR1 and CDR2 from the germline V gene are DFQATT and SNEGSKA (reference sequence). The CDR3 spans 15 residues. V shed 0 bases and J shed 1 base, with 10 bases lying between them. The CDR3 loop reads CSARDPQISYNEQFF. The CDR3, as DNA: TGCAGTGCTAGAGACCCACAGATATCCTACAATGAGCAGTTCTTC.

The chain has TRBV29-1 and TRBJ2-3, with TRBD1 as a possible D gene (5 bases). The V end was cut by 4 bases, the J end by 5 bases, with 13 bases between. CDR1 and CDR2 from the germline V gene are SQVTM and ANQGSEA. CDR3 length equals 13 residues. The CDR3 bases are TGCAGCGTTGCCAGGGATAGGGAAGATACGCAGTATTTT. This codes for CSVARDREDTQYF.

This chain links TRBV18 with TRBJ2-7; tentative D call: TRBD2 (6 bases). Trimming took 0 bases from V and 3 from J, leaving 9 bases between them. The CDR3 loop spans 14 amino acids. The germline V gene has CDR1 KGHSH and CDR2 LQKENI. CDR3 nucleotides: TGTGCCAGCTCACCACCGGGACTGGGCTACGAGCAGTACTTC. Translation gives CASSPPGLGYEQYF.

The chain couples TRBV20-1 to TRBJ2-7, with 11 bases identical to TRBD2. This CDR3 comprises 13 residues. The germline V gene encodes CDR1 DFQATT and CDR2 SNEGSKA (reference sequence). Trimming took 6 bases from V and 2 from J; bases not matched to a gene: 3. The CDR3 sequence: CSAGTSGTYEQYF. CDR3 DNA sequence: TGCAGTGCCGGGACTAGCGGAACCTACGAGCAGTACTTC.

The chain links TRBV19 to TRBJ1-5; D uncertain. V was pared by 6 bases and J by 0 bases, with 15 bases between. CDR1 is LNHDA and CDR2 is SQIVND in the germline V gene (reference sequence). This CDR3 is 16 amino acids long. The CDR3 is CASSTTWQNSNQPQHF. Here the CDR3 DNA reads TGTGCCAGTAGCACGACCTGGCAGAATAGCAATCAGCCCCAGCATTTT.

The CDR3, as DNA: TGCAGTGCTAGAGAACAGCTAAATGAAAAACTGTTTTTT. It yields the protein CSAREQLNEKLFF. This chain uses TRBV20-1 with TRBJ1-4; D is undetermined. There are 13 residues in the CDR3. Germline CDR1 reads DFQATT; CDR2 reads SNEGSKA (reference sequence). Trimming took 0 bases from V and 5 from J, leaving 7 bases between them.

The chain couples TRBV2 to TRBJ2-3; a possible D gene is TRBD2 (6 bases). The germline V gene encodes CDR1 SNHLY and CDR2 FYNNEI. Trimming took off 1 base at V and 1 base at J, with 9 bases between the two ends. This CDR3 spans 15 amino acids. CDR3: CASSEGSGGTDTQYF. The DNA for the CDR3 is TGTGCCAGCAGTGAAGGTAGCGGTGGCACAGATACGCAGTATTTT.

The V gene is TRBV7-2, the J gene TRBJ1-1, with 7 bases lining up with TRBD1. J lost 14 bases, V lost 5 bases, and 14 bases had no gene match. Germline CDR1 and CDR2: SGHTA and FQGNSA. The CDR3 totals 13 residues. The CDR3 DNA reads TGTGCCAGCAGCATTAACACGGGACAGTCTTTCTTCTTT. Translating gives CASSINTGQSFFF.

The rearrangement uses TRBV11-2 and TRBJ2-2, with TRBD2 matching 9 bases. Unmatched junction bases numbered 3, after V lost 5 bases and J lost 5 bases. From germline, CDR1 is SGHAT and CDR2 FQNNGV. This CDR3 has 14 residues. CDR3 sequence reads: CASSPSGRTGELFF. The CDR3 nucleotides are TGTGCCAGCAGCCCAAGCGGGAGGACCGGGGAGCTGTTTTTT.

In this sample, this clonotype turned up once. The chain is built from TRBV13 and TRBJ1-2; D not certain. Looked up from germline, CDR1 is PRHDT and CDR2 is FYEKMQ (reference sequence). The length of the CDR3 is 16 residues. V shed 5 bases and J shed 2 bases, with 18 bases lying between them. CDR3 DNA: TGTGCCAGCAGCCCCCACCCTCGATATACCAACTATGGCTACACCTTC. This sequence encodes CASSPHPRYTNYGYTF.

The chain joins TRBV6-1 to TRBJ2-1; D tentatively reads TRBD1 or TRBD2 (6 bases each). With 2 bases removed from V and 10 bases from J, the gap between germline ends came to 21 bases. Germline lookup yields CDR1 MNHNS and CDR2 SASEGT. The CDR3 spans 16 residues. The CDR3 DNA follows: TGTGCCAGCAGTGAACCGGGGACAATTAGGGACTTAGAGCAGTTCTTC. Translated: CASSEPGTIRDLEQFF.

The V and J genes are TRBV6-1 and TRBJ2-5; maybe TRBD2 (5 bases). Per the germline V gene, CDR1 is MNHNS and CDR2 is SASEGT. Trimming took 6 bases from V and 11 from J, leaving 22 bases between them. The CDR3 totals 14 residues. The CDR3 sequence: CASRGLGVLGFQYF. The CDR3, as DNA: TGTGCCAGCAGGGGATTGGGAGTGCTAGGGTTTCAGTACTTC.